The clone carrying this T cell receptor beta chain has a handful of counts. Antigen: not known. Two oligonucleotides, mixed equimolar, formed the beta constant-region primer covering TRBC1 and TRBC2. Ligated cDNA was amplified by four rounds of PCR with nested alpha and beta constant-region primers and SP2. TCRdb re-derived calls from the UMI-ligation and nested PCR reads in MiXCR, one entry per CDR3 protein. The table includes approximately 31,000 distinct CDR3 sequences, roughly 20% detected once. This sample was taken from a study of naive and memory T cell subsets. Study-wide findings and caveats: Over 90% of naive TCR sequences appeared only once, unlike memory subsets. There was no ground truth to check naive and memory subset results.

Between the trimmed V and J ends, which lost 5 bases and 2 bases, there was a span of 15 bases. There are 14 residues in the CDR3. CDR1 and CDR2 from the germline V gene are DFQATT and SNEGSKA (reference sequence). Separate alpha and beta amplification began at the second PCR step. Cells stained for CD3, CD4, CD8, CD45RA and CD27 were sorted into four subsets. The clonotype originates from a human donor in good health. The source material was effector memory CD4+ T cells from blood. As to subset: effector memory, CD45RA- CD27-. The rearrangement uses TRBV20-1 and TRBJ1-2; D possibly corresponds to TRBD1 (6 bases). This CDR3 is CSARPGHQNYGYTF. The CDR3 nucleotides are TGCAGTGCTCGGCCGGGACACCAGAACTATGGCTACACCTTC.